These T cell receptor beta chains were read from a single sample in a study of OX40 agonist ivuxolimab in advanced cancers. Repertoires were generated with immunoSEQ multiplex PCR, while TCRdb's copy carries only in-frame clones and drops some. The profile shows some 72,000 clones, more than 80% of them singletons. The material sequenced was CD4+ or CD8+ T cells sorted from blood, taken in a trial of the OX40 agonist ivuxolimab. The receptors originated from an adult with an advanced solid tumor such as melanoma, head and neck, liver or kidney cancer. The CDR3 runs from the conserved cysteine through the conserved F or W. A D gene is named only where the DNA matches it firmly. The size field is filled for only some rows; it gives once, few, many or a size class.

clone size | J gene | V gene | D gene | CDR3 DNA | CDR3 protein
few | TRBJ1-2 | TRBV5-4 | . | TGTGCCAGCACGACAGAGTCTAACTATGGCTACACCTTC | CASTTESNYGYTF
. | TRBJ1-1 | TRBV4-1 | . | TGCGCCAGCAGCCAAGGGAGGGGAGGTACTGAAGCTTTCTTT | CASSQGRGGTEAFF
. | TRBJ2-2 | TRBV28 | TRBD2 | TGTGCCAGCGGTGGGACTAGCGGGAGGATCGGGGAGCTGTTTTTT | CASGGTSGRIGELFF
medium-sized | TRBJ2-7 | TRBV4-2 | . | TGTGCCAGCAGCCAAGTTTCAGAGTCCTACGAGCAGTACTTC | CASSQVSESYEQYF
. | TRBJ1-2 | TRBV4-3 | . | TGCGCCAGCAGCCAAGATTGGCAGGGAGGCTATGGCTACACCTTC | CASSQDWQGGYGYTF
. | TRBJ2-7 | TRBV7-2 | TRBD2 | TGTGCCAGCAGTCGCGGGACTAGCGGGGGAGGCTACGAGCAGTACTTC | CASSRGTSGGGYEQYF
few | TRBJ2-3 | TRBV7-9 | TRBD2 | TGTGCCAGCAGCTTGCCCCATAGACTAGCGGGAAGCACAGATACGCAGTATTTT | CASSLPHRLAGSTDTQYF
once | TRBJ2-5 | TRBV19 | . | TGTGCCAGTAGTATAATGTCCGCAGGGTGGGAGACCCAGTACTTC | CASSIMSAGWETQYF
. | TRBJ2-7 | TRBV6-6 | TRBD2 | TGTGCCAGCAGTTACCAGGCGGGGGGCATCCACGAGCAGTACTTC | CASSYQAGGIHEQYF
. | TRBJ1-1 | TRBV28 | TRBD1 | TGTGCCAGCACCCAACCTACAGGGGTTAAGGGGAACACTGAAGCTTTCTTT | CASTQPTGVKGNTEAFF
. | TRBJ2-2 | TRBV13 | TRBD2 | TGTGCCAGCAGGCCAAGCGGGACTACGAACACCGGGGAGCTGTTTTTT | CASRPSGTTNTGELFF
. | TRBJ2-5 | TRBV5-1 | . | TGCGCCAGCAGCCTCCAAACAGGGCCGGAGACCCAGTACTTC | CASSLQTGPETQYF
. | TRBJ2-3 | TRBV2 | TRBD1 | TGTGCCAGCAGTGACTACAGGGGGGAAGATACGCAGTATTTT | CASSDYRGEDTQYF
. | TRBJ2-1 | TRBV5-1 | . | TGCGCCAGCAGCTTGTCCAACGGCCTCCGCCGTCAGCATGAGCAGTTCTTC | CASSLSNGLRRQHEQFF
. | TRBJ2-7 | TRBV28 | . | TGTGCCAGCAGCCCACCCGGGCTCAGGGGCTACGAGCAGTACTTC | CASSPPGLRGYEQYF
few | TRBJ1-1 | TRBV2 | . | TGTGCCAGCAGTGAGCAGGGCTCAGGTACTGAAGCTTTCTTT | CASSEQGSGTEAFF
once | TRBJ2-1 | TRBV30 | . | TGTGCCTGGAGGGAACAGGACGATGAGCAGTTCTTC | CAWREQDDEQFF
. | TRBJ1-4 | TRBV30 | TRBD1 | TGTGCCTGGAGCCAGGGGGCTAATGAAAAACTGTTTTTT | CAWSQGANEKLFF
. | TRBJ2-1 | TRBV29-1 | TRBD2 | TGCAGCGTTTCGGGACTAGCGGGAGGGCCGTCCTGGTATGAGCAGTTCTTC | CSVSGLAGGPSWYEQFF
. | TRBJ1-2 | TRBV6-6 | . | TGTGCCAGCAGTTACTCCCTTTCTGACTACTATGGCTACACCTTC | CASSYSLSDYYGYTF
. | TRBJ2-3 | TRBV5-1 | . | TGCGCCAGCAGCGTCAACGCGGGCACAGATACGCAGTATTTT | CASSVNAGTDTQYF
few | TRBJ1-3 | TRBV7-9 | . | TGTGCCAGCATGTCCGGGTCTGGAAACACCATATATTTT | CASMSGSGNTIYF
. | TRBJ2-7 | TRBV6-1 | TRBD2 | TGTGCCAGCAGTTTAGGACTAGCGGAGGCCTACGAGCAGTACTTC | CASSLGLAEAYEQYF
. | TRBJ2-3 | TRBV10-3 | . | TGTGCCATCAGTGAGGAGGAGTTCCGGGAGATTCGAGATACGCAGTATTTT | CAISEEEFREIRDTQYF
once | TRBJ2-1 | TRBV5-1 | TRBD2 | TGCGCCAGCAGCTATAGTACTAGCGGGCCCCCGAGCTCCTACAATGAGCAGTTCTTC | CASSYSTSGPPSSYNEQFF
. | TRBJ1-5 | TRBV6-6 | TRBD1 | TGTGCCAGCAGTTCGAACCCCGGGACAGCAAATCAGCCCCAGCATTTT | CASSSNPGTANQPQHF
. | TRBJ1-4 | TRBV19 | TRBD1 | TGTGCCAGTAGTATGCACGGACAGGGGAATGAAAAACTGTTTTTT | CASSMHGQGNEKLFF
. | TRBJ2-5 | TRBV19 | . | TGTGCCAGTAGTATCCGCAGCTACCAAGAGACCCAGTACTTC | CASSIRSYQETQYF
. | TRBJ2-2 | TRBV7-2 | TRBD1 | TGTGCCAGCAGCCCTAGATTAATGACAGGGGCGGGCACCGGGGAGCTGTTTTTT | CASSPRLMTGAGTGELFF
. | TRBJ1-2 | TRBV6-1 | . | TGTGCCAGCAGTCACTTATACTATGGCTACACCTTC | CASSHLYYGYTF
. | TRBJ2-5 | TRBV5-1 | . | TGCGCCAGCAGCTTGTCGGCTGTCCAAGAGACCCAGTACTTC | CASSLSAVQETQYF
. | TRBJ2-1 | TRBV15 | . | TGTGCCACCAGCAGTTTCAATGAGCAGTTCTTC | CATSSFNEQFF
. | TRBJ2-7 | TRBV7-3 | . | TGTGCCAGCAGCCCGCTTACTCCCGAGCAGTACTTC | CASSPLTPEQYF
. | TRBJ1-5 | TRBV19 | TRBD1 | TGTGCCAGTAGTACTTATCGGACAGGGAACAATCAGCCCCAGCATTTT | CASSTYRTGNNQPQHF
. | TRBJ2-3 | TRBV9 | TRBD2 | TGTGCCAGCAGCCGAACCCCCGGGCTAGCGGGGGTGGTAGGTAACACAGATACGCAGTATTTT | CASSRTPGLAGVVGNTDTQYF
. | TRBJ2-6 | TRBV4-3 | . | TGCGCCAGCAGCCAAGGGGCAACTGGGGCCAACGTCCTGACTTTC | CASSQGATGANVLTF
. | TRBJ1-1 | TRBV14 | . | TGTGCCAGCAGCCAATCCGGACACGGAAACACTGAAGCTTTCTTT | CASSQSGHGNTEAFF
few | TRBJ1-4 | TRBV23-1 | TRBD1 | TGCGCCAGCAGCCTGCCTTCCCGTACCAGGGGGCGCGGGACGGGGGCAACTAATGAAAAACTGTTTTTT | CASSLPSRTRGRGTGATNEKLFF
. | TRBJ2-1 | TRBV28 | . | TGTGCCAGCAGCTCCTTTTGGGGGCGAGCCTACAATGAGCAGTTCTTC | CASSSFWGRAYNEQFF
. | TRBJ1-2 | TRBV28 | TRBD1 | TGTGCCAGCAGGACAGGGAACTATGGCTACACCTTC | CASRTGNYGYTF
few | TRBJ2-1 | TRBV5-1 | . | TGCGCCAGCAGCTTGGAGTTCGCAGGTAACAATGAGCAGTTCTTC | CASSLEFAGNNEQFF
. | TRBJ1-3 | TRBV4-3 | . | TGCGCCAGCAGCCAAGAGGCGAGGGGCCCTGGAAACACCATATATTTT | CASSQEARGPGNTIYF
once | TRBJ1-1 | TRBV7-9 | . | TGTGCCAGCAGCTTAGAGTTCCGACGCACTGAAGCTTTCTTT | CASSLEFRRTEAFF
. | TRBJ2-7 | TRBV28 | TRBD2 | TGTGCCAGCAGTTCGGGGGGACTCTCCTACGAGCAGTACTTC | CASSSGGLSYEQYF
. | TRBJ1-1 | TRBV30 | . | TGTGCCTGGTCCTATTGGTCGAACACTGAAGCTTTCTTT | CAWSYWSNTEAFF
. | TRBJ1-2 | TRBV10-3 | . | TGTGCCATCAGTGAGCACGGACAGCTCCCGGGCTATGGCTACACCTTC | CAISEHGQLPGYGYTF
. | TRBJ2-2 | TRBV28 | TRBD2 | TGTGCCAGCAGCCTGACCGGGGGGACCGGGGAGCTGTTTTTT | CASSLTGGTGELFF
. | TRBJ2-6 | TRBV5-1 | TRBD1 | TGCGCCAGCAGCAGGGACAGACCTGGGGCCAACGTCCTGACTTTC | CASSRDRPGANVLTF
. | TRBJ2-2 | TRBV5-1 | TRBD1 | TGCGCCAGCAGCTTGGAGTCGGACAGGGGGCGACTAGCGAGAAGAGGTCGGGAGCTGTTTTTT | CASSLESDRGRLARRGRELFF
. | TRBJ2-5 | TRBV20-1 | TRBD2 | TGCAGTGCCCTTAGCGGGGAGACCCAGTACTTC | CSALSGETQYF
. | TRBJ1-3 | TRBV4-3 | . | TGCGCCAGCAGCCAAGATTCAAGGTCGCTTGGAAACACCATATATTTT | CASSQDSRSLGNTIYF
once | TRBJ1-3 | TRBV6-1 | . | TGTGCCAGCAGTGAAGTCTCTGGAAACACCATATATTTT | CASSEVSGNTIYF
. | TRBJ1-5 | TRBV18 | . | TGTGCCAGCTCACCACCGGCCGGGTTCAATCAGCCCCAGCATTTT | CASSPPAGFNQPQHF
. | TRBJ2-7 | TRBV23-1 | . | TGCGCCAGCAGTCAATCAACGGCAGGCCCTACCTACGAGCAGTACTTC | CASSQSTAGPTYEQYF
. | TRBJ2-3 | TRBV5-1 | TRBD1 | TGCGCCAGCAGCTTTTGGGACAGGGGGCTCGGGGACACAGATACGCAGTATTTT | CASSFWDRGLGDTDTQYF